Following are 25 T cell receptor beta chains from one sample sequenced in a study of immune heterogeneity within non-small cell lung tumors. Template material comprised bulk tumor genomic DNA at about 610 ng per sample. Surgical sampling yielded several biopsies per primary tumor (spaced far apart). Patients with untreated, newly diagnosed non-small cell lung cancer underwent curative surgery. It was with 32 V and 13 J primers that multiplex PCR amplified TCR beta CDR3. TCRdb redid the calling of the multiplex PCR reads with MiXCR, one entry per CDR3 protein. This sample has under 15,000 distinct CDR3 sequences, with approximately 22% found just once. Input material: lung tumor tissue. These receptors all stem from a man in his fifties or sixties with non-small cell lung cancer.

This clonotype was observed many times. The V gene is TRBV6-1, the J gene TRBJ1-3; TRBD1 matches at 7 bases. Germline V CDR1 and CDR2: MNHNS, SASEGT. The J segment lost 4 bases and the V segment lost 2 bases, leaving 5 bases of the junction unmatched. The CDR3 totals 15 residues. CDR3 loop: CASSESPGGGNTIYF. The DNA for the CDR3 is TGTGCCAGCAGTGAATCCCCAGGGGGAGGAAACACCATATATTTT.

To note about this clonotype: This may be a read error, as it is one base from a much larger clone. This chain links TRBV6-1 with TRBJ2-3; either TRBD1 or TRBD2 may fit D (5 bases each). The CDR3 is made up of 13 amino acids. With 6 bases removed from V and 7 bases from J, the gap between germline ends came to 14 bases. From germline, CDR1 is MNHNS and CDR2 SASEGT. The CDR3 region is CASRRLRGNTQYF. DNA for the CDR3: TGTGCCAGCAGACGATTGAGGGGAAATACGCAGTATTTT.

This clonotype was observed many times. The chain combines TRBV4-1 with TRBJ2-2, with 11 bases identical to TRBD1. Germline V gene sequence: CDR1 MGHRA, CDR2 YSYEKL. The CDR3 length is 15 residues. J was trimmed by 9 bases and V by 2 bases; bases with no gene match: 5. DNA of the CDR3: TGCGCCAGCAGCCAACGGGACAGGGGGATTCGGGAGCTGTTTTTT. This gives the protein CASSQRDRGIRELFF.

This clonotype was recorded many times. The CDR3 DNA sequence: TGTGCCAGCACCCTCACATATCAGGGCGGGGAGACCCAGTACTTC. Amino acid sequence: CASTLTYQGGETQYF. This rearrangement joins TRBV2 to TRBJ2-5; possibly TRBD1 or TRBD2 for D (5 bases each). The CDR3 covers 15 residues. The V end lost 7 bases, the J end lost 5 bases, and 20 bases lay between the germline ends. Germline V CDR1 and CDR2: SNHLY, FYNNEI. Variable domain in full (rest from reference TRBV2 and TRBJ2-5): EPEVTQTPSHQVTQMGQEVILRCVPISNHLYFYWYRQILGQKVEFLVSFYNNEISEKSEIFDDQFSVERPDGSNFTLKIRSTKLEDSAMYFCASTLTYQGGETQYFGPGTRLLVL.

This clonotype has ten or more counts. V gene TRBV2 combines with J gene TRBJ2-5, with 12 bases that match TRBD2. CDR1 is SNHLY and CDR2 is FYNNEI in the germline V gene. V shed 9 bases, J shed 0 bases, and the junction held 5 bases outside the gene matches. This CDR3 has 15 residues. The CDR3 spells CASSTSGGYQETQYF. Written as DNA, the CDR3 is TGTGCCAGTTCCACTAGCGGGGGGTACCAAGAGACCCAGTACTTC. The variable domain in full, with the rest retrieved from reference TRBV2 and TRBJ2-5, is EPEVTQTPSHQVTQMGQEVILRCVPISNHLYFYWYRQILGQKVEFLVSFYNNEISEKSEIFDDQFSVERPDGSNFTLKIRSTKLEDSAMYFCASSTSGGYQETQYFGPGTRLLVL.

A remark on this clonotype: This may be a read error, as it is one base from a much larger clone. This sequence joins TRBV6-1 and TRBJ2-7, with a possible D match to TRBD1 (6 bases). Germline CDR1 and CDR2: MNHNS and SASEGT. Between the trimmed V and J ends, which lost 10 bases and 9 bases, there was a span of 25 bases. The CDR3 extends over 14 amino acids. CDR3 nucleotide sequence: TGTGCCACAATGGGGAACAGGGCTCCCTGGGGGCAGTACTTC. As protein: CATMGNRAPWGQYF.

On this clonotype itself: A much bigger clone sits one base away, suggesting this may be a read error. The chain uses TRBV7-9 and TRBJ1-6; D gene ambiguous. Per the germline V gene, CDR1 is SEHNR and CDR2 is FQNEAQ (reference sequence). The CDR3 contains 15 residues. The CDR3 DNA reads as TGTGCCAGCAGCTCCTCCAACCTGGGGAATTCACACCTCCACTTT. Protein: CASSSSNLGNSHLHF.

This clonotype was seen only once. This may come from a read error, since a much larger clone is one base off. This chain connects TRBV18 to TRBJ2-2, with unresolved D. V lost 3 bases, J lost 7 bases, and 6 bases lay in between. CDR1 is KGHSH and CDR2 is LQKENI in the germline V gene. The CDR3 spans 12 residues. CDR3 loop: CASSPPHGELFF. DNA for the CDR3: TGTGCCAGCTCACCGCCCCACGGGGAGCTGTTTTTT.

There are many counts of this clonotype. CDR3 sequence: CASSLGGANTGELFF. In DNA, the CDR3 is TGTGCCAGCAGCCTAGGGGGCGCGAACACCGGGGAGCTGTTTTTT. The rearrangement uses TRBV7-3 and TRBJ2-2, with 7 bases lining up with TRBD1. The junction had 3 bases not matched to a gene; V was cut back by 5 bases and J by 0 bases. The CDR3 has 15 amino acids. Germline V gene data show CDR1 as SGHTA and CDR2 as FQGTGA.

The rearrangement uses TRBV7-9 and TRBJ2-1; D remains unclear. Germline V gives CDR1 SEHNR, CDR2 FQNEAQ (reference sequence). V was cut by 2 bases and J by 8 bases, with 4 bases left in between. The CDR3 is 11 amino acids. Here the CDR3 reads CASSLSYEQFF. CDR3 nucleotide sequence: TGTGCCAGCAGCTTATCGTATGAGCAGTTCTTC. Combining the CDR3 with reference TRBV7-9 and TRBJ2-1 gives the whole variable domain DTGVSQNPRHKITKRGQNVTFRCDPISEHNRLYWYRQTLGQGPEFLTYFQNEAQLEKSRLLSDRFSAERPKGSFSTLEIQRTEQGDSAMYLCASSLSYEQFFGPGTRLTVL.

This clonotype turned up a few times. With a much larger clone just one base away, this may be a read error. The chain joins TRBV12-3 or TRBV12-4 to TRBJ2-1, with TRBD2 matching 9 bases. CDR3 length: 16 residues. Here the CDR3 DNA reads TGTGCCAGCGGTTTAGTCCCTAGCGGGGTGAATAATGAGCAGTTCTTC. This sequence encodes CASGLVPSGVNNEQFF.

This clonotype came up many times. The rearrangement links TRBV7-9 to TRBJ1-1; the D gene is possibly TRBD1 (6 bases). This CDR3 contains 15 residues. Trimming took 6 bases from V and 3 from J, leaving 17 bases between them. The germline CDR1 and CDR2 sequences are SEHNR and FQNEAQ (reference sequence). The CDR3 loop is CASSHGLGGDTEAFF. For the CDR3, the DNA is TGTGCCAGCAGTCACGGTTTAGGGGGGGACACTGAAGCTTTCTTT.

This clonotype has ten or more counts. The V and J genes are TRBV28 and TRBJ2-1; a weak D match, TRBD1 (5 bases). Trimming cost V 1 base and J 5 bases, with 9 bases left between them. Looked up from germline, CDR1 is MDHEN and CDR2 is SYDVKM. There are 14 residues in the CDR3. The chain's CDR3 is CASSLYRRDNEQFF. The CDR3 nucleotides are TGTGCCAGCAGTTTATACAGGCGAGACAATGAGCAGTTCTTC.

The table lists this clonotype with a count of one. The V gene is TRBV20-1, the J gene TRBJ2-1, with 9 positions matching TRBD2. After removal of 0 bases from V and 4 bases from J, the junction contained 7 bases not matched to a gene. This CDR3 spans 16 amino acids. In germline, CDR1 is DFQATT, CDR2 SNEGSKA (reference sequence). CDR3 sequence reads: CSAREVGGGDYNEQFF. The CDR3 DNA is TGCAGTGCTAGAGAGGTCGGCGGGGGGGATTACAATGAGCAGTTCTTC.

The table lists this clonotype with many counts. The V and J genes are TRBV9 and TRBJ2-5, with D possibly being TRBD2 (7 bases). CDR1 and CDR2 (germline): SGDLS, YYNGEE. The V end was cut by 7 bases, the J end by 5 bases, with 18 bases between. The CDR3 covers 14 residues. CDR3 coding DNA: TGTGCCAGCTCGACGTTCGGGGGGCTGGAGACCCAGTACTTC. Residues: CASSTFGGLETQYF. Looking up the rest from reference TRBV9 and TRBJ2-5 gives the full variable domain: DSGVTQTPKHLITATGQRVTLRCSPRSGDLSVYWYQQSLDQGLQFLIQYYNGEERAKGNILERFSAQQFPDLHSELNLSSLELGDSALYFCASSTFGGLETQYFGPGTRLLVL.

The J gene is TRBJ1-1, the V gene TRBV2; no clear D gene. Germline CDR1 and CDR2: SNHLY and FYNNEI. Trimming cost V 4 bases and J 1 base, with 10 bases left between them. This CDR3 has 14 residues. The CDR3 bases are TGTGCCAGCAGTGTTGGACGGGGGAACACTGAAGCTTTCTTT. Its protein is CASSVGRGNTEAFF.

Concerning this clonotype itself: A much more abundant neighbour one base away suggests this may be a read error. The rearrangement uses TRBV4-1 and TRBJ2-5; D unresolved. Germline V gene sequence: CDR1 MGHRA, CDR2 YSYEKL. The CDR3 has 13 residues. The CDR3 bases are TGCGCCAGCATCCAAGATCTTGGGTCGACCCAGTACTTC. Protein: CASIQDLGSTQYF.

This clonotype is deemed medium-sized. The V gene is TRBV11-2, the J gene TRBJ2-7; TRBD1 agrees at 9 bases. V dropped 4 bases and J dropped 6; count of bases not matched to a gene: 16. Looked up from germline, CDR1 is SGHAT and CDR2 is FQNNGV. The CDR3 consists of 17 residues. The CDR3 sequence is CASSYLGGTGMASEQYF. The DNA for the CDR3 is TGTGCCAGCAGCTATTTGGGTGGGACAGGGATGGCCAGCGAGCAGTACTTC.

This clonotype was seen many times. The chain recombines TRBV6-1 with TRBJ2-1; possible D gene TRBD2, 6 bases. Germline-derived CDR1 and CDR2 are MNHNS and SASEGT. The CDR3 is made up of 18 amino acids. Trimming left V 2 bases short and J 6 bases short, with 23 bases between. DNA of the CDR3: TGTGCCAGCAGTGAAATTTGGGCGGCGGCGGGGATTGGCAATGAGCAGTTCTTC. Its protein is CASSEIWAAAGIGNEQFF.

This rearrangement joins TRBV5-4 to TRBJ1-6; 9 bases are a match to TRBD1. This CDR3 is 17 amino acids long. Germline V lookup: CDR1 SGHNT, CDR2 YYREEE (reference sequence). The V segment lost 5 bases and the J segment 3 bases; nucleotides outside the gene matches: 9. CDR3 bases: TGTGCCAGCAGGGGACAGGGTATCTCGGGCTATAATTCACCCCTCCACTTT. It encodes CASRGQGISGYNSPLHF.

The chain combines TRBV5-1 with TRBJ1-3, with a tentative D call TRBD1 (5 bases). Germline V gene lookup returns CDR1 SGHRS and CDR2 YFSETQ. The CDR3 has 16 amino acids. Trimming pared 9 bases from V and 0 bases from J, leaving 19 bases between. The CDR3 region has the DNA TGCGCCATTAGCTTGTCGTTGACAGACTCTGGAAACACCATATATTTT. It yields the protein CAISLSLTDSGNTIYF.

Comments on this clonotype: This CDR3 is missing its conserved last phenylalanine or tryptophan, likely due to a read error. CDR3 region: CSARATGGKGWTQYC. The CDR3 DNA is TGCAGTGCTAGAGCGACAGGGGGGAAGGGTTGGACCCAGTACTGC. The rearrangement joins TRBV20-1 to TRBJ2-5; TRBD1 aligns across 9 bases. J lost 7 bases, V lost 1 base, and 10 bases had no gene match. The CDR3 contains 15 residues. In germline, CDR1 is DFQATT, CDR2 SNEGSKA (reference sequence).

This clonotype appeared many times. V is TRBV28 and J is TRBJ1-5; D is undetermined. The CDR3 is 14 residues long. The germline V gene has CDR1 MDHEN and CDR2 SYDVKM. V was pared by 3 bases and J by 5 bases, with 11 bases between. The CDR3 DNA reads TGTGCCAGCAGTTTGGTAGGTTGGGATCAGCCCCAGCATTTT. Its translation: CASSLVGWDQPQHF.

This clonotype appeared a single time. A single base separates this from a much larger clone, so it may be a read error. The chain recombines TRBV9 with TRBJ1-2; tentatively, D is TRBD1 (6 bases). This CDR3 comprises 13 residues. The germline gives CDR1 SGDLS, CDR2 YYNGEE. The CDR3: CASSEIEGGGHTF. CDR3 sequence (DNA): TGTGCCAGCAGCGAAATCGAAGGGGGTGGCCACACCTTC.

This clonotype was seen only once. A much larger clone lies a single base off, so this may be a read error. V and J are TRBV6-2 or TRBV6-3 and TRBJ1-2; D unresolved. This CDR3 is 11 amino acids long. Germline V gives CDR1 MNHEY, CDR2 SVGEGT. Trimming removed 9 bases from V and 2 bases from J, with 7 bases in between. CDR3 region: CARTVNYGYTF. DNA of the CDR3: TGTGCCAGAACGGTGAACTATGGCTACACCTTC.